This T cell receptor beta chain was captured in a study of cytomegalovirus exposure and HLA in healthy donors. Comment on this clone: Its antigen is as yet unknown.

Findings of the study overall: Among immune exposure information, only CMV serostatus was available.

The junction had 5 bases not matched to a gene; V was cut back by 6 bases and J by 2 bases. Germline CDR1 is LNHDA and CDR2 is SQIVND (reference sequence). This CDR3 has 15 residues. It was with 60 Vbeta and 13 Jbeta primers that the PCR ran. Profiled with immunoSEQ multiplex PCR; TCRdb holds only in-frame clones, not every one. Of about 180,000 clones listed, over 70% are singletons. The source is a man aged 18 to 30 in good health and CMV-seronegative. Material for sequencing was PBMCs. This rearrangement joins TRBV19 to TRBJ2-1, with TRBD1 identical over 9 bases. The CDR3 protein is CASRGTGLPYNEQFF. CDR3 sequence (DNA): TGTGCCAGTAGGGGGACAGGGCTCCCCTACAATGAGCAGTTCTTC.